These 22 T cell receptor beta chains originate from one sample sequenced in a study of immune characterization of retroperitoneal liposarcoma. In TCRdb, the PCR reads were re-called with MiXCR into one record per CDR3 protein. This table has approximately 10,000 distinct CDR3 sequences, more than 35% appearing once. Sequenced sample: tumor tissue. The receptors were sampled from a male donor with retroperitoneal liposarcoma.

This clonotype is deemed medium-sized. The chain is built from TRBV12-3 or TRBV12-4 and TRBJ2-3, with TRBD2 matching 16 bases. Trimming took 6 bases from V and 0 from J; bases not matched to a gene: 9. The CDR3 has 19 residues. The DNA for the CDR3 is TGTGCCAGCAGCTTTGGGACTAGCGGGGGGGGAACTAGCACAGATACGCAGTATTTT. As protein: CASSFGTSGGGTSTDTQYF.

As regards this clonotype: A junction end diverges from the germline sequence, so it may reflect a read error. The chain has TRBV7-7 and TRBJ2-5; TRBD1 might be the D (5 bases). The V gene's germline CDR1 is SSHAT and CDR2 FNYEAQ (reference sequence). This CDR3 spans 13 amino acids. The CDR3 bases are TGTGCTAGCAGCTTAGGTCAGGGAGAGACCCAGTACTTC. Translating it yields CASSLGQGETQYF.

Many counts were recorded for this clonotype. The rearrangement uses TRBV6-1 and TRBJ1-1, with a weak D call TRBD1 (6 bases). Germline V gene lookup returns CDR1 MNHNS and CDR2 SASEGT. Trimming shortened V by 2 bases and J by 1 base, and 14 bases separated the two germline ends. There are 16 residues in the CDR3. CDR3 protein: CASSERGPGANTEAFF. CDR3 nucleotides: TGTGCCAGCAGTGAACGGGGCCCGGGGGCGAACACTGAAGCTTTCTTT.

The genes are TRBV6-1 and TRBJ2-5; the match to TRBD1 covers 9 bases. The J call is doubtful: the DNA matches TRBJ2-7 better. This CDR3 is 16 amino acids long. The germline V gene encodes CDR1 MNHNS and CDR2 SASEGT. CDR3 in amino acids: CASRNPLGQGSYEQYF. DNA of the CDR3: TGTGCCAGCAGGAACCCTCTGGGACAGGGAAGTTACGAGCAGTACTTC.

This clonotype was picked up a small number of times. The chain has TRBV11-3 and TRBJ2-7, with 8 bases that match TRBD2. CDR3 length: 15 amino acids. Germline CDR1 SGHNT, CDR2 YENEEA. V lost 4 bases, J lost 6 bases, and 11 bases stayed unmatched. For the CDR3, the DNA is TGTGCCAGCAGCTCACCGGGGGGGCTCACGGGCGAGCAGTACTTC. Translating it yields CASSSPGGLTGEQYF.

This clonotype occurred a few times. The gene calls are TRBV12-3 or TRBV12-4 and TRBJ2-5; 11 nucleotides line up with TRBD1. This CDR3 has 14 residues. V lost 7 bases to trimming and J lost 11 bases; unmatched junction nucleotides: 12. CDR3 in amino acids: CASIRTGGFDEQYF. The CDR3, as DNA: TGTGCCAGCATCCGGACAGGGGGCTTTGATGAGCAGTACTTC.

This clonotype came up a few times. V and J are TRBV7-2 and TRBJ1-1, with a weak D call TRBD1 (6 bases). Looked up from germline, CDR1 is SGHTA and CDR2 is FQGNSA. Trimming pared 5 bases from V and 1 base from J, leaving 8 bases between. This CDR3 comprises 13 residues. The CDR3 sequence: CASSQGQNTEAFF. The CDR3 nucleotides read TGTGCCAGCAGCCAGGGACAGAACACTGAAGCTTTCTTT.

This clonotype was seen a handful of times. The gene calls are TRBV12-3 or TRBV12-4 and TRBJ2-1, with TRBD2 matching over 12 bases. V dropped 5 bases and J dropped 6; count of bases not matched to a gene: 2. This CDR3 spans 14 amino acids. The CDR3 reads CASSGLAGFNEQFF. CDR3 sequence (DNA): TGTGCCAGCAGTGGACTAGCGGGATTCAATGAGCAGTTCTTC.

CDR3: CASSRTGGAPYNEQFF. The DNA for the CDR3 is TGTGCCAGCAGTAGGACAGGGGGTGCCCCCTACAATGAGCAGTTCTTC. V usage is TRBV6-5 and J usage is TRBJ2-1, with 10 bases identical to TRBD1. This CDR3 is built from 16 residues. Looked up from germline, CDR1 is MNHEY and CDR2 is SVGAGI. The ends lost 5 bases at V and 2 bases at J; junction bases unmatched: 6.

This clonotype is classed as medium-sized. The chain couples TRBV27 to TRBJ2-3; 9 nucleotides line up with TRBD2. The germline CDR1 and CDR2 sequences are MNHEY and SMNVEV (reference sequence). The CDR3 has 16 residues. V shed 2 bases, J shed 6 bases, and the junction held 9 bases outside the gene matches. CDR3 DNA: TGTGCCAGCAGTTTAAGTGGCGGGAGGGCCGCCGATACGCAGTATTTT. Protein sequence: CASSLSGGRAADTQYF.

This clonotype was detected a few times. J is TRBJ1-2 and V is TRBV7-9; D is uncertain. The CDR3 has 13 residues. Trimming shortened V by 7 bases and J by 4 bases, and 13 bases separated the two germline ends. CDR1 and CDR2 from the germline V gene are SEHNR and FQNEAQ (reference sequence). The CDR3 reads CASTPTPFYGYTF. DNA for the CDR3: TGTGCCAGCACTCCAACCCCTTTCTATGGCTACACCTTC.

The gene calls are TRBV7-2 and TRBJ1-1; tentative D call: TRBD1 (5 bases). This CDR3 has 14 amino acids. Germline V gene sequence: CDR1 SGHTA, CDR2 FQGNSA. V dropped 4 bases and J dropped 1 base, with 10 bases sitting between them. The CDR3, as DNA: TGTGCCAGCAGCTGGGGACTAGGGAACACTGAAGCTTTCTTT. Its protein is CASSWGLGNTEAFF.

By sample fraction, this clonotype is medium-sized. V gene TRBV6-1 combines with J gene TRBJ1-6; D ambiguous. The CDR3 sequence is 13 residues long. Trimming cost V 2 bases and J 7 bases, with 6 bases left between them. Germline-derived CDR1 and CDR2 are MNHNS and SASEGT. The CDR3 region is CASSEWRNSPLHF. CDR3 coding DNA: TGTGCCAGCAGTGAATGGAGGAATTCACCCCTCCACTTT.

The rearrangement uses TRBV4-3 and TRBJ2-3, with 13 nucleotides matching TRBD2. This CDR3 comprises 19 residues. Germline CDR1 LGHNA, CDR2 YSLEER. The V and J ends lost 0 bases and 2 bases, in that order; junction bases with no gene match: 8. The CDR3 loop reads CASSQDTGLAGKFTDTQYF. CDR3 sequence (DNA): TGCGCCAGCAGCCAAGACACGGGACTAGCGGGGAAATTCACAGATACGCAGTATTTT.

This clonotype appeared a few times. This chain connects TRBV10-1 to TRBJ2-1; D unresolved. The CDR3 is 16 residues long. Trimming shortened V by 0 bases and J by 3 bases, and 12 bases separated the two germline ends. Per the germline V gene, CDR1 is WNHNN and CDR2 is SYGVQD (reference sequence). The CDR3 loop is CASSESVPLGYNEQFF. CDR3 nucleotide sequence: TGCGCCAGCAGTGAGTCAGTACCCCTCGGCTACAATGAGCAGTTCTTC.

This clonotype has only a few counts. The rearrangement joins TRBV27 to TRBJ1-2; the match to TRBD1 covers 7 bases. The germline CDR1 and CDR2 sequences are MNHEY and SMNVEV (reference sequence). The junction had 12 bases not matched to a gene; V was cut back by 5 bases and J by 0 bases. This CDR3 is built from 17 residues. The CDR3 reads CASSPRDSLSANYGYTF. CDR3 nucleotides: TGTGCCAGCAGTCCGCGGGACAGTCTTTCAGCTAACTATGGCTACACCTTC.

This rearrangement joins TRBV12-3 or TRBV12-4 to TRBJ2-1, with TRBD2 matching over 8 bases. Trimming took 6 bases from V and 10 from J; bases not matched to a gene: 11. The CDR3 sequence is 14 residues long. The chain's CDR3 is CASRGSGESYEQFF. The CDR3 DNA follows: TGTGCCAGCAGGGGTAGCGGGGAATCCTACGAGCAGTTCTTC.

The CDR3 loop is CASSEGTVYEQYF. CDR3 bases: TGCGCCAGCAGTGAGGGGACAGTCTACGAGCAGTACTTC. V and J are TRBV10-1 and TRBJ2-1; 7 nucleotides align to TRBD1. The closer fit of TRBJ2-7 to the DNA end suggests the J call may be wrong. This CDR3 region has 13 residues. Germline loops: CDR1 WNHNN, CDR2 SYGVQD (reference sequence).

The rearrangement uses TRBV27 and TRBJ2-5; no reliable D call. V lost 5 bases, J lost 4 bases, and 11 bases lay in between. The CDR3 contains 13 residues. Looked up from germline, CDR1 is MNHEY and CDR2 is SMNVEV (reference sequence). CDR3 in amino acids: CASSPRKGETQYF. The DNA for the CDR3 is TGTGCCAGCAGTCCGCGGAAGGGAGAGACCCAGTACTTC.

Concerning this clonotype itself: The junction and the germline gene differ at one end; a read error may be behind it. V usage is TRBV7-6 and J usage is TRBJ2-3, with unresolved D. The CDR3 length is 12 residues. The V gene's germline CDR1 is SGHVS and CDR2 FNYEAQ. CDR3 sequence: CASSPIADTQYF. The CDR3 region has the DNA TGTGCTAGCAGCCCCATTGCAGATACGCAGTATTTT.

This clonotype was counted between two and nine times. The genes are TRBV12-3 or TRBV12-4 and TRBJ2-4; the D gene is possibly TRBD2 (6 bases). The DNA end lines up better with TRBJ2-7; the J call may be wrong. This CDR3 spans 15 amino acids. CDR3 nucleotides: TGTGCCAGCAGTTTAGAGGGCGGGAACTCCTACGAGCAGTACTTC. It translates to CASSLEGGNSYEQYF.

This clonotype was seen only once. At one end, the junction sequence differs from germline, possibly due to a read error. The V call is TRBV7-7, the J call TRBJ2-1; D gene uncertain. This CDR3 spans 14 amino acids. Germline lookup yields CDR1 SSHAT and CDR2 FNYEAQ (reference sequence). DNA for the CDR3: TGTGCTAGCAGCTTGTCCAGAACCTACAATGAGCAGTTCTTC. Amino acid sequence: CASSLSRTYNEQFF.